This TCR beta chain was observed in a study of blood T cell repertoires in COVID-19. The CDR3 is 11 residues long. V lost 5 bases and J 5 bases, leaving 5 bases between the germline ends. Germline lookup yields CDR1 SGHTA and CDR2 FQGNSA. Only in-frame clones appear in the TCRdb table, and some are missing; sequencing was by immunoSEQ multiplex PCR. The profile shows about 300,000 clones, 85% of them singletons. Sequenced sample: PBMCs or T cells enriched from blood (not recorded which). This chain links TRBV7-2 with TRBJ2-3; D gene uncertain. This receptor was taken from a woman between 50 and 59 years old who had recovered from COVID-19. CDR3 sequence reads: CASSLLDTQYF. The CDR3 coding sequence is TGTGCCAGCAGCCTTTTAGATACGCAGTATTTT. The full variable domain, rest sourced from reference TRBV7-2 and TRBJ2-3, is GAGVSQSPSNKVTEKGKDVELRCDPISGHTALYWYRQSLGQGLEFLIYFQGNSAPDKSGLPSDRFSAERTGGSVSTLTIQRTQQEDSAVYLCASSLLDTQYFGPGTRLTVL.